A single sample gave rise to the 20 T cell receptor beta chains below, sequenced in a study of blood T cell repertoires in COVID-19. Sequencing used immunoSEQ multiplex PCR; TCRdb keeps in-frame clones, though not all of them. The table includes 200,000 to 250,000 clones, more than 75% detected once. The sequenced sample was peripheral blood. These receptors originate from a woman older than 75 with COVID-19, enrolled during active disease.

The gene calls are TRBV5-4 and TRBJ1-2; unclear D gene. This CDR3 has 9 residues. The V gene's germline CDR1 is SGHNT and CDR2 YYREEE (reference sequence). Trimming left V 10 bases short and J 8 bases short, with 9 bases between. In nucleotides, the CDR3 is TGTGCCGGTGTTCAGGGCTACACCTTC. This codes for CAGVQGYTF.

The chain uses TRBV28 and TRBJ2-3, with a weak D call TRBD2 (6 bases). The CDR3 is 17 residues long. The ends were cut back, 5 bases at V and 2 bases at J, with 20 bases in the middle. Germline V gene sequence: CDR1 MDHEN, CDR2 SYDVKM. CDR3 DNA sequence: TGTGCCAGCAGTGCCCCCCTCGGGCGGGAAAACACAGATACGCAGTATTTT. It encodes CASSAPLGRENTDTQYF.

This chain connects TRBV2 to TRBJ2-2; D may be TRBD1 (6 bases). The germline gives CDR1 SNHLY, CDR2 FYNNEI. The CDR3 loop spans 13 amino acids. The V end was cut by 6 bases, the J end by 5 bases, with 10 bases between. CDR3 in DNA: TGTGCCAGCAGGCCCCAGGGGACCGGGGAGCTGTTTTTT. The encoded protein is CASRPQGTGELFF.

This clone is a singleton in its sample. V usage is TRBV10-3 and J usage is TRBJ1-5; 8 bases agree with TRBD1. The CDR3 loop spans 15 amino acids. The germline V gene encodes CDR1 ENHRY and CDR2 SYGVKD. Unmatched junction bases numbered 2, after V lost 3 bases and J lost 1 base. The CDR3 DNA sequence: TGTGCCATCAGTGACTGGACAGGGAGCAATCAGCCCCAGCATTTT. Its translation is CAISDWTGSNQPQHF.

V usage is TRBV7-2 and J usage is TRBJ1-2, with 7 bases identical to TRBD1. V trimming: 1 base; J trimming: 6 bases; junction bases outside the gene matches: 8. Germline V gene sequence: CDR1 SGHTA, CDR2 FQGNSA. This CDR3 has 15 amino acids. The CDR3 bases are TGTGCCAGCAGCTTAGGGGGACAGTTGCTTAATGGCTACACCTTC. Its translation: CASSLGGQLLNGYTF. The whole variable domain, filled in from reference TRBV7-2 and TRBJ1-2, reads GAGVSQSPSNKVTEKGKDVELRCDPISGHTALYWYRQSLGQGLEFLIYFQGNSAPDKSGLPSDRFSAERTGGSVSTLTIQRTQQEDSAVYLCASSLGGQLLNGYTFGSGTRLTVV.

The CDR3 DNA follows: TGTGCCAGCAGTTACTCGGGACTTCCAACGGGCCGCTACGAGCAGTACGTC. This translates into CASSYSGLPTGRYEQYV. The chain links TRBV6-2 or TRBV6-3 to TRBJ2-7; D possibly corresponds to TRBD2 (6 bases). V gave up 0 bases and J gave up 3 bases, with 18 bases separating them. CDR3 size: 17 residues. The germline gives CDR1 MNHEY, CDR2 SVGEGT.

The chain uses TRBV7-8 and TRBJ1-3, with D unclear. This CDR3 is 16 amino acids long. V lost 1 base and J lost 0, with 10 bases in between. From germline, CDR1 is SGHVS and CDR2 FQNEAQ. The CDR3 coding sequence is TGTGCCAGCAGCTTAGATCGGTCCTTCTCTGGAAACACCATATATTTT. The encoded protein is CASSLDRSFSGNTIYF.

The rearrangement uses TRBV3-1 (or the pseudogene TRBV3-2) and TRBJ2-3, with TRBD1 as a possible D gene (5 bases). Between the trimmed V and J ends, which lost 4 bases and 6 bases, there was a span of 11 bases. CDR3 size: 13 residues. The V gene's germline CDR1 is LGHDT and CDR2 YNNKEL (reference sequence). The CDR3 DNA sequence: TGTGCCAGCAGCCTCGCAGGGCTGGATACGCAGTATTTT. Translation gives CASSLAGLDTQYF.

In nucleotides, the CDR3 is TGTGCGGTAGGGGATTACACTGAAGCTTTCTTT. Protein: CAVGDYTEAFF. The chain is built from TRBV10-3 and TRBJ1-1; a possible D gene is TRBD1 (5 bases). The CDR3 sequence is 11 residues long. Germline V CDR1 and CDR2: ENHRY, SYGVKD.

This clone was detected only once. CDR3 loop: CASSQGQGGSYNEQFF. DNA for the CDR3: TGTGCCAGCAGCCAAGGACAGGGAGGCTCCTACAATGAGCAGTTCTTC. The J gene is TRBJ2-1, the V gene TRBV7-2, with 8 bases matching TRBD1. The junction had 6 bases not matched to a gene; V was cut back by 5 bases and J by 0 bases. The CDR3 is 16 amino acids. The V gene's germline CDR1 is SGHTA and CDR2 FQGNSA.

The chain joins TRBV5-6 to TRBJ1-2, with D unresolved. The V end was cut by 1 base, the J end by 5 bases, with 18 bases between. The CDR3 covers 16 residues. CDR1 is SGHDT and CDR2 is YYEEEE in the germline V gene. CDR3 nucleotide sequence: TGTGCCAGCAGCTTGTATGGAGACCCCGGCGGGTATGGCTACACCTTC. Protein product: CASSLYGDPGGYGYTF. Variable domain in full (rest from reference TRBV5-6 and TRBJ1-2): DAGVTQSPTHLIKTRGQQVTLRCSPKSGHDTVSWYQQALGQGPQFIFQYYEEEERQRGNFPDRFSGHQFPNYSSELNVNALLLGDSALYLCASSLYGDPGGYGYTFGSGTRLTVV.

V is TRBV19 and J is TRBJ1-5, with D maybe TRBD1 (5 bases). The germline V gene encodes CDR1 LNHDA and CDR2 SQIVND (reference sequence). V was pared by 9 bases and J by 7 bases, with 19 bases between. This CDR3 contains 14 residues. The CDR3 region is CASQNAGRDQPQHF. The CDR3 nucleotides are TGTGCCAGCCAAAACGCGGGGAGGGACCAGCCCCAGCATTTT.

The rearrangement links TRBV28 to TRBJ1-2, with a weak D call TRBD1 (6 bases). Germline assignment: CDR1 MDHEN and CDR2 SYDVKM. Trimming removed 5 bases from V and 8 bases from J, with 18 bases in between. The CDR3 spans 14 residues. CDR3 protein: CASSPGAGVVGYTF. The CDR3 nucleotides read TGTGCCAGCAGTCCAGGGGCAGGGGTCGTAGGCTACACCTTC.

The J gene is TRBJ2-7, the V gene TRBV2, with 10 bases fitting TRBD2. The CDR3 spans 16 residues. Germline values: CDR1 SNHLY, CDR2 FYNNEI. V dropped 7 bases and J dropped 2; count of bases not matched to a gene: 11. In DNA form, the CDR3 reads TGTGCCAGCACCGAGAGGGTAGCGGGGGGCCCCTACGAGCAGTACGTC. This encodes CASTERVAGGPYEQYV.

This chain uses TRBV28 with TRBJ1-5; D unclear. The length of the CDR3 is 13 residues. CDR1 is MDHEN and CDR2 is SYDVKM in the germline V gene. The V and J ends lost 10 bases and 4 bases respectively, with 14 bases between them. CDR3 residues: CATGPQPNQPQHF. CDR3 sequence (DNA): TGTGCCACTGGGCCCCAGCCTAATCAGCCCCAGCATTTT.

The chain uses TRBV7-9 and TRBJ1-3; 8 nucleotides line up with TRBD1. Germline loops: CDR1 SEHNR, CDR2 FQNEAQ (reference sequence). The CDR3 spans 13 residues. The V gene end was trimmed by 11 bases and the J gene end by 0 bases; junction bases not matched to a gene: 3. The CDR3 DNA reads as TGTGCCGAGGACAGGGACTCTGGAAACACCATATATTTT. It yields the protein CAEDRDSGNTIYF.

The chain couples TRBV18 to TRBJ2-5; 8 bases map to TRBD1. V gave up 5 bases and J gave up 5 bases; unmatched junction bases: 4. The germline gives CDR1 KGHSH, CDR2 LQKENI. The CDR3 is 13 residues long. The CDR3 reads CASSDRGGETQYF. CDR3 DNA sequence: TGTGCCAGCTCAGACAGGGGTGGTGAGACCCAGTACTTC.

The V gene is TRBV6-2 or TRBV6-3, the J gene TRBJ1-5, with TRBD1 as a possible D gene (6 bases). Germline-derived CDR1 and CDR2 are MNHEY and SVGEGT. V shed 4 bases and J shed 7 bases, with 11 bases lying between them. There are 13 residues in the CDR3. CDR3 coding DNA: TGTGCCAGCAGTTGGGGCAGGGGCCAGCCCCAGCATTTT. Protein product: CASSWGRGQPQHF.

The gene calls are TRBV5-1 and TRBJ2-2; D possibly corresponds to TRBD2 (6 bases). This CDR3 spans 15 amino acids. V lost 2 bases and J 0 bases, leaving 8 bases between the germline ends. Germline V CDR1 and CDR2: SGHRS, YFSETQ. CDR3: CASSFSGANTGELFF. The CDR3 region has the DNA TGCGCCAGCAGCTTCTCGGGAGCGAACACCGGGGAGCTGTTTTTT.

This clone was recorded once. The rearrangement uses TRBV19 and TRBJ1-6, with D unresolved. Trimming removed 5 bases at V and 3 bases at J, with 11 bases between. Germline lookup yields CDR1 LNHDA and CDR2 SQIVND (reference sequence). This CDR3 spans 15 amino acids. The CDR3 nucleotides are TGTGCCAGTAGTGAAGGGAGCCTCTATAATTCACCCCTCCACTTT. This codes for CASSEGSLYNSPLHF.